This T cell receptor (delta chain) originates from a study of gamma-delta chains in newborns, infants, children. Study in general: Microbial exposure reportedly drives polyclonal innate γδ T cell expansion after birth.

Trimming left V 0 bases short and J 0 bases short, with 11 bases between. Germline assignment: CDR1 GEAIGNYY and CDR2 EKD. The CDR3 is 18 residues long. TCRdb re-called clones from the reads via CATT. The repertoire consists of 13,000 to 15,000 delta-chain clones, with around 7% occurring once and the leading ten covering approximately 20%. The sequencing input was blood. This receptor was identified in a child who was a newborn, infant or young child, either healthy, febrile or measles-vaccinated (not recorded which). The chain combines TRDV2 with TRDJ3; the D gene is possibly TRDD3 (5 bases). Here the CDR3 reads CACDTGGAISWDTRQMFF. The CDR3 DNA reads as TGTGCCTGTGACACCGGGGGGGCTATCTCCTGGGACACCCGACAGATGTTTTTC.